The 5 T cell receptor beta chains presented below share a single source sample, sequenced in a study of blood T cell repertoires in COVID-19. The method was immunoSEQ multiplex PCR; TCRdb's version includes in-frame clones alone and lacks a portion of them. The repertoire includes about 440,000 clones, about 85% of them detected once, and almost 2% sits in the top ten. The specimen was PBMCs or T cells enriched from blood (not recorded which). Receptors were obtained from a woman under 30 with acute COVID-19.

V and J are TRBV5-4 and TRBJ2-5, with D perhaps matching TRBD1 or TRBD2 (5 bases each). The CDR3 spans 14 residues. V lost 4 bases, J lost 5 bases, and 15 bases lay in between. CDR1 and CDR2 (germline): SGHNT, YYREEE (reference sequence). CDR3 bases: TGTGCCAGCAGCCTGGGACGACCCGGGGAGACCCAGTACTTC. It yields the protein CASSLGRPGETQYF.

The V gene is TRBV19, the J gene TRBJ1-1; D might be TRBD1 (5 bases). The CDR3 totals 13 residues. The V and J ends lost 6 bases and 1 base respectively, with 9 bases between them. Per the germline V gene, CDR1 is LNHDA and CDR2 is SQIVND (reference sequence). For the CDR3, the DNA is TGTGCCAGTAGGGAGGGGAGGAACACTGAAGCTTTCTTT. This gives the protein CASREGRNTEAFF.

This clone has a single count. The rearrangement uses TRBV4-1 and TRBJ1-1, with 7 bases fitting TRBD1. The CDR3 contains 18 residues. Trimming at V came to 4 bases and at J to 0 bases, leaving 14 bases not matched to a gene. Germline V gene lookup returns CDR1 MGHRA and CDR2 YSYEKL. CDR3: CASSRDGGQIAMNTEAFF. The CDR3 region has the DNA TGCGCCAGCAGCCGAGACGGGGGACAGATAGCAATGAACACTGAAGCTTTCTTT.

The chain has TRBV2 and TRBJ1-2, with a possible D match to TRBD1 (6 bases). V dropped 7 bases and J dropped 6 bases, with 12 bases sitting between them. CDR1 and CDR2 (germline): SNHLY, FYNNEI. The CDR3 is made up of 12 amino acids. CDR3 bases: TGTGCCAGCAATACAGGGATCAATGGCTACACCTTC. Its protein is CASNTGINGYTF.

V is TRBV6-1 and J is TRBJ2-5; no definite D call. Trimming took 2 bases from V and 2 from J, leaving 6 bases between them. CDR1 is MNHNS, CDR2 SASEGT, per germline. This CDR3 has 13 amino acids. CDR3 sequence (DNA): TGTGCCAGCAGTGAAAACTATCAAGAGACCCAGTACTTC. It translates to CASSENYQETQYF.